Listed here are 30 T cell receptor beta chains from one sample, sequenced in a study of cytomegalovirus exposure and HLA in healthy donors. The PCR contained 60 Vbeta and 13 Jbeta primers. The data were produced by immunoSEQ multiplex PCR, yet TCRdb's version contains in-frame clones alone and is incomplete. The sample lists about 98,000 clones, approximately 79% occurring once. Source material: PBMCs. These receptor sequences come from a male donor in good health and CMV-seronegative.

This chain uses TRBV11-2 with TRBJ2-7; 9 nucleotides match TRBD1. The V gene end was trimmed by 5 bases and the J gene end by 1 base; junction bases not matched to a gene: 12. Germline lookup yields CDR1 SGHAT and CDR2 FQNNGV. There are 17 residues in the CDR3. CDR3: CASSPRLPGQGSYEQYF. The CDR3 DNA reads TGTGCCAGCAGCCCCCGTTTGCCGGGACAGGGATCCTACGAGCAGTACTTC. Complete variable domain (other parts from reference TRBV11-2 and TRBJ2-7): EAGVAQSPRYKIIEKRQSVAFWCNPISGHATLYWYQQILGQGPKLLIQFQNNGVVDDSQLPKDRFSAERLKGVDSTLKIQPAKLEDSAVYLCASSPRLPGQGSYEQYFGPGTRLTVT.

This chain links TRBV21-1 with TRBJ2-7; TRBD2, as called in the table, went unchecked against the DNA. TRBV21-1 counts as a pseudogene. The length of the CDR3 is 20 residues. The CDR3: CASSKGQRLAGPGPSYEQYF. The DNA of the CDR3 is TGTGCCAGCAGCAAAGGCCAGCGGCTAGCGGGACCCGGTCCGTCCTACGAGCAGTACTTC.

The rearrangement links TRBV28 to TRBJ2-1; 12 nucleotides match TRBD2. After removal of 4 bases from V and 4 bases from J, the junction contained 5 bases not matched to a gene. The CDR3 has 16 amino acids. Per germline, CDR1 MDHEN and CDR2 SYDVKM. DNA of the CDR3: TGTGCCAGCAGTTCGACTAGCGGGAGTAGGTACAATGAGCAGTTCTTC. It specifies CASSSTSGSRYNEQFF.

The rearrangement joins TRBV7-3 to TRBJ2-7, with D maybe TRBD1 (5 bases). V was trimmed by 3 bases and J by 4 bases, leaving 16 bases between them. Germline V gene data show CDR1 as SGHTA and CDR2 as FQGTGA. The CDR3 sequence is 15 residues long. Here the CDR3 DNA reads TGTGCCAGCAGCTTCCGGCCAGGGTTCGTGTACGAGCAGTACTTC. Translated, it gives CASSFRPGFVYEQYF.

CDR3 protein: CASSSLADTVFF. Here the CDR3 DNA reads TGTGCCAGCAGCTCGCTAGCGGATACGGTGTTCTTC. The rearrangement links TRBV7-2 to TRBJ2-1; TRBD2 matches at 7 bases. The ends lost 4 bases at V and 15 bases at J; junction bases unmatched: 9. The CDR3 is 12 amino acids. The germline V gene has CDR1 SGHTA and CDR2 FQGNSA.

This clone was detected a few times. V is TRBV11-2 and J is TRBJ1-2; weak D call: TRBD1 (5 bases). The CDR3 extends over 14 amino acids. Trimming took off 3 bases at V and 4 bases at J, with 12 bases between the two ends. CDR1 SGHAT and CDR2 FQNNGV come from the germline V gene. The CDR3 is CASSLRQGGYGYTF. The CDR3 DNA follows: TGTGCCAGCAGCTTGCGCCAGGGTGGCTATGGCTACACCTTC.

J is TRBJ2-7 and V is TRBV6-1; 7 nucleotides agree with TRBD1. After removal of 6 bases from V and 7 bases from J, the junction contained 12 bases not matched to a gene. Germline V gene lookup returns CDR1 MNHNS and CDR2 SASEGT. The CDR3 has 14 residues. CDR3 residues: CASRPQGFGPEQYF. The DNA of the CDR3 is TGTGCCAGCAGGCCACAGGGGTTTGGGCCGGAGCAGTACTTC.

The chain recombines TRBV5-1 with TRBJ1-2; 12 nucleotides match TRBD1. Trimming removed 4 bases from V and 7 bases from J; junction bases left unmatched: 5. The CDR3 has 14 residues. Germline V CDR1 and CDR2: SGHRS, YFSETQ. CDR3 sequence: CASSQGQGASGYTF. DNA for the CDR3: TGCGCCAGCAGCCAGGGACAGGGGGCATCTGGCTACACCTTC.

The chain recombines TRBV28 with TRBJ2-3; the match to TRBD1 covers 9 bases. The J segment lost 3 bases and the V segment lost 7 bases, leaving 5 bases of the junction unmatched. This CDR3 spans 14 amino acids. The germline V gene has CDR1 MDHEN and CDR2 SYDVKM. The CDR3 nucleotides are TGTGCCAGCATTATACAGGGGGCGACAGATACGCAGTATTTT. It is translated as CASIIQGATDTQYF.

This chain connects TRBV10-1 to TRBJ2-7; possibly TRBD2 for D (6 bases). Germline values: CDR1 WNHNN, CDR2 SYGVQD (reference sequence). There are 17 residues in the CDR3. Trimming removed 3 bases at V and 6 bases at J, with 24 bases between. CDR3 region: CASSESPGTPGQSEQYF. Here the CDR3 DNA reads TGCGCCAGCAGTGAATCCCCCGGGACTCCCGGGCAGAGCGAGCAGTACTTC.

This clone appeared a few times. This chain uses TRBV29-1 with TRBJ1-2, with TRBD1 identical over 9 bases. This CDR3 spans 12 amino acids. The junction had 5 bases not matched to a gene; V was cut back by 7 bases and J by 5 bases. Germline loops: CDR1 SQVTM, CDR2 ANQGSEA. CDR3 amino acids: CSARDREYGYTF. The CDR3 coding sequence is TGCAGCGCCCGGGACAGGGAATATGGCTACACCTTC.

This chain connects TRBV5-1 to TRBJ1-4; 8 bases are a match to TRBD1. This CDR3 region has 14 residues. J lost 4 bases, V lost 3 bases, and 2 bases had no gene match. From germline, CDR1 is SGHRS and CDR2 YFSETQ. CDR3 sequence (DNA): TGCGCCAGCAGCTCGACAGGGGATAATGAAAAACTGTTTTTT. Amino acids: CASSSTGDNEKLFF.

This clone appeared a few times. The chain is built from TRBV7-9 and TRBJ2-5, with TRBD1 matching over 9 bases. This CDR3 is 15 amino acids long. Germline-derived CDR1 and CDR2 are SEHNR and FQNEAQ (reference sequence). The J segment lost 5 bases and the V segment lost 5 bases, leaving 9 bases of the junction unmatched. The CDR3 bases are TGTGCCAGCAGCCCAAGGGACAGGGCAGGGGAGACCCAGTACTTC. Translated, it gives CASSPRDRAGETQYF.

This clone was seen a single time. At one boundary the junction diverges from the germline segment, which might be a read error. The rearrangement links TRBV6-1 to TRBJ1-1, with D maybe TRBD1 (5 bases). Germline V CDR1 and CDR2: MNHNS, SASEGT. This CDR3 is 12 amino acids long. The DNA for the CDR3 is TGTGCCAGCAGTGAATTGGGGCGCTCCCGCATGTTT. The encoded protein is CASSELGRSRMF.

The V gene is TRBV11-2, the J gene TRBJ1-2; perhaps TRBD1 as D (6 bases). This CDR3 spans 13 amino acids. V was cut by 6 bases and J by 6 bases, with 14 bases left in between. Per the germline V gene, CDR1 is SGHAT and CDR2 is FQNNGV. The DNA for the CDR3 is TGTGCCAGCAGGGTCGCACAGGGCCATGGCTACACCTTC. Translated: CASRVAQGHGYTF.

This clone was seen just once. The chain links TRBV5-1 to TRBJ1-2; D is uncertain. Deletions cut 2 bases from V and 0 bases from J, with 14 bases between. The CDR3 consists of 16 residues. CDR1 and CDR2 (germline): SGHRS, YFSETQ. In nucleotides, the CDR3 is TGCGCCAGCAGCTTCCAACCGGCGGTATCTAACTATGGCTACACCTTC. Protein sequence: CASSFQPAVSNYGYTF.

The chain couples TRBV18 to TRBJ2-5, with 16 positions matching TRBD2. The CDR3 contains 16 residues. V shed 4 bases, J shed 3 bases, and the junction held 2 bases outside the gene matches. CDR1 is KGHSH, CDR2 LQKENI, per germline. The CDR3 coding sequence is TGTGCCAGCTCACTAGGGACTAGCGGGAGGGAAGAGACCCAGTACTTC. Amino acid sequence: CASSLGTSGREETQYF.

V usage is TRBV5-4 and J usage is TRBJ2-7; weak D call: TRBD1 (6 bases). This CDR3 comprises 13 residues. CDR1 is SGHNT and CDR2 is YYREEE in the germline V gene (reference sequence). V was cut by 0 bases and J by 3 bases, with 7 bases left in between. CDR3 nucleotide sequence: TGTGCCAGCAGCTTGGACAGGGACTACGAGCAGTACTTC. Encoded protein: CASSLDRDYEQYF.

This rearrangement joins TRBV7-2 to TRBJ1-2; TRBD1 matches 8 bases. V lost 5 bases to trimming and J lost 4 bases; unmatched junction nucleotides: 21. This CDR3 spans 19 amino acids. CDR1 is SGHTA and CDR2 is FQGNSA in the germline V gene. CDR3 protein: CASSHQMVRGRRVSYGYTF. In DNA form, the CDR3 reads TGTGCCAGCAGCCATCAAATGGTCAGGGGGCGCAGAGTATCCTATGGCTACACCTTC.

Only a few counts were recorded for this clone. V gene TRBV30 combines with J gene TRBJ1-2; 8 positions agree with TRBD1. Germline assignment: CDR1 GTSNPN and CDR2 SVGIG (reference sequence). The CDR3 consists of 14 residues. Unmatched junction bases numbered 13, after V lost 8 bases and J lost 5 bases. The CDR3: CALLRDRKSYGYTF. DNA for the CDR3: TGTGCCCTTCTCCGGGACAGGAAAAGTTATGGCTACACCTTC. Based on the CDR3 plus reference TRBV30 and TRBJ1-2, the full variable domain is SQTIHQWPATLVQPVGSPLSLECTVEGTSNPNLYWYRQAAGRGLQLLFYSVGIGQISSEVPQNLSASRPQDRQFILSSKKLLLSDSGFYLCALLRDRKSYGYTFGSGTRLTVV.

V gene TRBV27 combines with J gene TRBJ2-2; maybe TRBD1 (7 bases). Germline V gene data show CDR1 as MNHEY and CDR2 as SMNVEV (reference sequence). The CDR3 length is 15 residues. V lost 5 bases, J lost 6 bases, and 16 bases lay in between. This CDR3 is CASSTDREVSGELFF. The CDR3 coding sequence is TGTGCCAGCAGTACCGACAGGGAGGTATCCGGGGAGCTGTTTTTT.

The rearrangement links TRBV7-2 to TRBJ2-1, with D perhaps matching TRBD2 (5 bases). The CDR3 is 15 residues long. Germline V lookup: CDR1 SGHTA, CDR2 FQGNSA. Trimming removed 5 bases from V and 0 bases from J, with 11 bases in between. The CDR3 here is CASSRRGASYNEQFF. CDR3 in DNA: TGTGCCAGCAGCCGTCGGGGAGCCTCCTACAATGAGCAGTTCTTC. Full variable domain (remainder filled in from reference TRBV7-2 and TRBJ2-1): GAGVSQSPSNKVTEKGKDVELRCDPISGHTALYWYRQSLGQGLEFLIYFQGNSAPDKSGLPSDRFSAERTGGSVSTLTIQRTQQEDSAVYLCASSRRGASYNEQFFGPGTRLTVL.

CDR3 residues: CASSPGTGSYEQYF. In nucleotides, the CDR3 is TGTGCCAGTAGCCCTGGGACAGGGTCCTACGAGCAGTACTTC. The chain carries TRBV19 and TRBJ2-7, with TRBD1 identical over 9 bases. This CDR3 is 14 amino acids long. J lost 1 base, V lost 6 bases, and 4 bases had no gene match. In germline, CDR1 is LNHDA, CDR2 SQIVND (reference sequence).

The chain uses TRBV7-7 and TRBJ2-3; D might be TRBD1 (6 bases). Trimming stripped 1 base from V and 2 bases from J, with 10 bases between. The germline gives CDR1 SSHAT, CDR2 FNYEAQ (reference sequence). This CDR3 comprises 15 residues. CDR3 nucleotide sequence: TGTGCCAGCAGCTTAGGAGGGGGTACCACAGATACGCAGTATTTT. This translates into CASSLGGGTTDTQYF. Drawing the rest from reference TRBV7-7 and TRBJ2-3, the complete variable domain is GAGVSQSPRYKVTKRGQDVTLRCDPISSHATLYWYQQALGQGPEFLTYFNYEAQPDKSGLPSDRFSAERPEGSISTLTIQRTEQRDSAMYRCASSLGGGTTDTQYFGPGTRLTVL.

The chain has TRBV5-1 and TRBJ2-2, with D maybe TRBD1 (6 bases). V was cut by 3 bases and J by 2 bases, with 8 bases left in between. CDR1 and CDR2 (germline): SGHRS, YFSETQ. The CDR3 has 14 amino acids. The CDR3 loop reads CASSSRGNTGELFF. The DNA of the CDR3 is TGCGCCAGCAGCTCCAGGGGCAACACCGGGGAGCTGTTTTTT.

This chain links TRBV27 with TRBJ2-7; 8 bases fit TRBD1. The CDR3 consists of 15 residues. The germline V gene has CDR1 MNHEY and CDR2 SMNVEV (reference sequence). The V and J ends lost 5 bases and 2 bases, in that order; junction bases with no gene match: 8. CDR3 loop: CASSTRDRTTYEQYF. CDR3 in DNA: TGTGCCAGCAGTACCCGGGACAGGACGACCTACGAGCAGTACTTC.

DNA of the CDR3: TGCAGCGTTGAAGGGGGGCAGGCCTCCTACGAGCAGTACTTC. Translation: CSVEGGQASYEQYF. The J gene is TRBJ2-7, the V gene TRBV29-1, with D perhaps matching TRBD1 (6 bases). The CDR3 runs 14 residues. Trimming stripped 1 base from V and 0 bases from J, with 10 bases between. Germline lookup yields CDR1 SQVTM and CDR2 ANQGSEA.

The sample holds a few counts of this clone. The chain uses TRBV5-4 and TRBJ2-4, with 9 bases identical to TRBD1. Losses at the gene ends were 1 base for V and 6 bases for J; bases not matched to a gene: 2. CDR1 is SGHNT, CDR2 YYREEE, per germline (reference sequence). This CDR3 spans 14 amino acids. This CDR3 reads CASSLTGGINIQYF. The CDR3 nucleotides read TGTGCCAGCAGCTTGACAGGGGGCATAAACATTCAGTACTTC. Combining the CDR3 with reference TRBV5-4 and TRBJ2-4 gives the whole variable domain ETGVTQSPTHLIKTRGQQVTLRCSSQSGHNTVSWYQQALGQGPQFIFQYYREEENGRGNFPPRFSGLQFPNYSSELNVNALELDDSALYLCASSLTGGINIQYFGAGTRLSVL.

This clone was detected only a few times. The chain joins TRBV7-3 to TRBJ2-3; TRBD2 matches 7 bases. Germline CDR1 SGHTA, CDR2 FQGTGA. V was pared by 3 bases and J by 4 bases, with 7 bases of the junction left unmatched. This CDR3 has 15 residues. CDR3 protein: CASSFTGGQSDTQYF. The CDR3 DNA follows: TGTGCCAGCAGCTTTACGGGGGGTCAATCAGATACGCAGTATTTT.

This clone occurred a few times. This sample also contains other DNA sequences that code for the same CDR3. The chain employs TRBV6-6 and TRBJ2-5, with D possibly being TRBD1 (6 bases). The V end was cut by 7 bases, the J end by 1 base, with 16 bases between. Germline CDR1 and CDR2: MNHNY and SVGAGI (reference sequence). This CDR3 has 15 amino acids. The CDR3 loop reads CASTAGTPSQETQYF. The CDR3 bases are TGTGCCAGCACCGCCGGGACACCCTCCCAAGAGACCCAGTACTTC.